Presented here are 25 T cell receptor beta chains from one specimen sequenced in a study of blood T cell repertoires in COVID-19. Here immunoSEQ multiplex PCR was the method, and the copy in TCRdb shows in-frame clones only, minus some. The sample has 85,000 to 120,000 clones, around 75% seen once. Sequencing was performed on peripheral blood. These receptors originate from a human donor with acute or convalescent COVID-19. The donor label of this sample is uncertain.

This chain joins TRBV6-5 and TRBJ1-1; D uncertain. The V end was cut by 0 bases, the J end by 0 bases, with 5 bases between. Germline lookup yields CDR1 MNHEY and CDR2 SVGAGI. The CDR3 has 14 residues. The CDR3 bases are TGTGCCAGCAGTTACTCGTCGGTGAACACTGAAGCTTTCTTT. Encoded protein: CASSYSSVNTEAFF.

This chain links TRBV11-2 with TRBJ2-2, with 8 bases lining up with TRBD2. Germline CDR1 is SGHAT and CDR2 is FQNNGV. Germline trimming cut 4 bases from V and 2 bases from J; bases unmatched to any gene: 6. The CDR3 has 16 residues. This CDR3 reads CASSSSGGVNTGELFF. In nucleotides, the CDR3 is TGTGCCAGCAGCTCAAGCGGGGGTGTCAACACCGGGGAGCTGTTTTTT.

This clone was observed a handful of times. This chain uses TRBV28 with TRBJ1-2; 8 bases are shared with TRBD1. The ends lost 5 bases at V and 6 bases at J; junction bases unmatched: 5. The CDR3 contains 13 residues. In germline, CDR1 is MDHEN, CDR2 SYDVKM. CDR3 in DNA: TGTGCCAGCAGTCACAGGGGGGGGAATGGCTACACCTTC. As protein: CASSHRGGNGYTF.

The chain joins TRBV27 to TRBJ1-5, with TRBD1 as a possible D gene (5 bases). There are 15 residues in the CDR3. Trimming took off 5 bases at V and 0 bases at J, with 11 bases between the two ends. Germline V gene data show CDR1 as MNHEY and CDR2 as SMNVEV (reference sequence). This CDR3 reads CASSLQGYSNQPQHF. The CDR3 coding sequence is TGTGCCAGCAGTCTCCAGGGTTATAGCAATCAGCCCCAGCATTTT.

The J gene is TRBJ1-5, the V gene TRBV19; D call uncertain. The CDR3 consists of 17 residues. V was shortened by 3 bases and J by 0 bases, with 15 bases between the two germline ends. CDR1 is LNHDA and CDR2 is SQIVND in the germline V gene (reference sequence). In DNA, the CDR3 is TGTGCCAGTAGTATGGATGGTTCGGGGAATAGCAATCAGCCCCAGCATTTT. It translates to CASSMDGSGNSNQPQHF.

In its sample, this clone was seen a few times. The chain's CDR3 is CSVRDPDYEQYF. The CDR3 DNA reads as TGCAGCGTTCGGGATCCAGACTACGAGCAGTACTTC. The chain uses TRBV29-1 and TRBJ2-7; possible D gene TRBD2, 5 bases. This CDR3 comprises 12 residues. V lost 5 bases to trimming and J lost 3 bases, with 11 bases between them. The V gene's germline CDR1 is SQVTM and CDR2 ANQGSEA.

This chain uses TRBV11-2 with TRBJ2-5, with TRBD1 identical over 10 bases. Per the germline V gene, CDR1 is SGHAT and CDR2 is FQNNGV. The CDR3 has 15 amino acids. The ends lost 3 bases at V and 4 bases at J; junction bases unmatched: 5. The CDR3 loop is CASSFDRGQAETQYF. CDR3 DNA: TGTGCCAGCAGCTTTGACAGGGGGCAGGCAGAGACCCAGTACTTC.

This clone has just one count. This chain joins TRBV6-5 and TRBJ1-2; TRBD1 matches 8 bases. The CDR3 loop spans 15 amino acids. The V and J ends lost 4 bases and 3 bases, in that order; junction bases with no gene match: 7. Germline-derived CDR1 and CDR2 are MNHEY and SVGAGI. CDR3 in amino acids: CASSSHDRGHYGYTF. The CDR3 nucleotides read TGTGCCAGCAGTTCCCACGACAGGGGACACTATGGCTACACCTTC.

The CDR3 is CASSLGVAGTGDTEAFF. The CDR3 region has the DNA TGTGCCAGCAGCTTAGGGGTAGCCGGGACAGGGGACACTGAAGCTTTCTTT. V is TRBV7-9 and J is TRBJ1-1, with 10 bases lining up with TRBD1. The CDR3 is 17 amino acids. CDR1 is SEHNR and CDR2 is FQNEAQ in the germline V gene (reference sequence). J gave up 3 bases and V 1 base, and 8 bases lay outside the gene matches. The whole variable domain, remainder taken from reference TRBV7-9 and TRBJ1-1, is DTGVSQNPRHKITKRGQNVTFRCDPISEHNRLYWYRQTLGQGPEFLTYFQNEAQLEKSRLLSDRFSAERPKGSFSTLEIQRTEQGDSAMYLCASSLGVAGTGDTEAFFGQGTRLTVV.

The gene calls are TRBV2 and TRBJ2-5; 10 bases match TRBD1. The ends lost 5 bases at V and 4 bases at J; junction bases unmatched: 7. Germline lookup yields CDR1 SNHLY and CDR2 FYNNEI. CDR3 length: 15 amino acids. CDR3 bases: TGTGCCAGCAGTTTCGGGGACAGGGGCACAGAGACCCAGTACTTC. Protein: CASSFGDRGTETQYF.

There are a few counts of this clone. CDR3 nucleotides: TGTGCCAGCAGAACAGGGCCCGGAGCGAAGAACACTGAAGCTTTCTTT. Translated: CASRTGPGAKNTEAFF. This rearrangement joins TRBV28 to TRBJ1-1; tentative D call: TRBD1 (6 bases). The V end was cut by 6 bases, the J end by 1 base, with 18 bases between. The CDR3 contains 16 residues. The germline V gene has CDR1 MDHEN and CDR2 SYDVKM.

The chain employs TRBV19 and TRBJ2-1; TRBD2 aligns across 9 bases. V shed 7 bases, J shed 5 bases, and the junction held 9 bases outside the gene matches. Germline CDR1 is LNHDA and CDR2 is SQIVND (reference sequence). CDR3 size: 15 residues. The CDR3 protein is CASKSMLAGNNEQFF. In nucleotides, the CDR3 is TGTGCCAGTAAGTCAATGCTAGCGGGGAACAATGAGCAGTTCTTC.

V and J are TRBV28 and TRBJ1-2, with D unclear. The CDR3 sequence is 13 residues long. V lost 4 bases and J lost 6, with 12 bases in between. CDR1 and CDR2 from the germline V gene are MDHEN and SYDVKM. CDR3 amino acids: CASSSSGWHGYTF. The CDR3 DNA reads TGTGCCAGCAGTTCATCAGGATGGCATGGCTACACCTTC.

The J gene is TRBJ1-6, the V gene TRBV6-5; TRBD1 matches at 7 bases. This CDR3 has 14 residues. Germline CDR1 is MNHEY and CDR2 is SVGAGI. Trimming removed 7 bases from V and 7 bases from J; junction bases left unmatched: 7. CDR3 in amino acids: CASNAGQSNSPLHF. The CDR3 nucleotides are TGTGCCAGCAATGCGGGACAGTCGAATTCACCCCTCCACTTT.

This sequence joins TRBV19 and TRBJ2-7; D is possibly TRBD1 (6 bases). The CDR3 is 13 residues long. V was cut by 3 bases and J by 3 bases, with 9 bases left in between. In germline, CDR1 is LNHDA, CDR2 SQIVND (reference sequence). CDR3 bases: TGTGCCAGTAGTATTGGACAGAACTACGAGCAGTACTTC. It translates to CASSIGQNYEQYF.

The chain employs TRBV19 and TRBJ2-7, with 7 bases fitting TRBD2. Trimming removed 8 bases from V and 8 bases from J; junction bases left unmatched: 12. The CDR3 extends over 13 amino acids. The germline V gene has CDR1 LNHDA and CDR2 SQIVND (reference sequence). The CDR3 protein is CASQLQGGWKQYF. As DNA, the CDR3 is TGTGCCAGTCAACTCCAGGGAGGGTGGAAGCAGTACTTC.

The chain carries TRBV24-1 and TRBJ2-3, with a tentative D call TRBD1 (5 bases). Deletions cut 4 bases from V and 6 bases from J, with 13 bases between. This CDR3 contains 14 residues. Germline CDR1 is KGHDR and CDR2 is SFDVKD. The CDR3 spells CATSDWGRADTQYF. The CDR3 region has the DNA TGTGCCACCAGTGACTGGGGCAGGGCTGATACGCAGTATTTT.

The genes are TRBV9 and TRBJ2-3; D remains ambiguous. CDR1 SGDLS and CDR2 YYNGEE come from the germline V gene. The CDR3 sequence is 13 residues long. Trimming shortened V by 3 bases and J by 1 base, and 6 bases separated the two germline ends. The CDR3 sequence is CASSDLRTDTQYF. CDR3 in DNA: TGTGCCAGCAGCGACTTACGCACAGATACGCAGTATTTT.

CDR3 sequence reads: CASSQDIQYF. CDR3 nucleotides: TGTGCCAGCAGCCAAGATATCCAGTACTTC. The chain employs TRBV3-1 (or the pseudogene TRBV3-2) and TRBJ2-5; no reliable D call. CDR1 is LGHDT and CDR2 is YNNKEL in the germline V gene (reference sequence). V shed 0 bases and J shed 10 bases, with 3 bases lying between them. The CDR3 has 10 amino acids.

The V call is TRBV18, the J call TRBJ1-2; 7 bases align to TRBD1. J gave up 4 bases and V 8 bases, and 16 bases lay outside the gene matches. The CDR3 is 16 residues long. Germline values: CDR1 KGHSH, CDR2 LQKENI. The CDR3 DNA is TGTGCCAGCCACCAAAGCACCGACAGGGTAGGCTATGGCTACACCTTC. Translation: CASHQSTDRVGYGYTF.

This sequence joins TRBV5-1 and TRBJ1-2; 8 positions agree with TRBD1. After removal of 2 bases from V and 0 bases from J, the junction contained 3 bases not matched to a gene. The germline V gene encodes CDR1 SGHRS and CDR2 YFSETQ. CDR3 length: 15 amino acids. DNA of the CDR3: TGCGCCAGCAGCTTCCGACAGGGGCCTAACTATGGCTACACCTTC. Amino acid sequence: CASSFRQGPNYGYTF.

J is TRBJ1-1 and V is TRBV3-1 (or the pseudogene TRBV3-2); D may be TRBD1 (6 bases). V was clipped by 1 base and J by 1 base, with 10 bases between them. The CDR3 covers 15 residues. Per germline, CDR1 LGHDT and CDR2 YNNKEL (reference sequence). The DNA of the CDR3 is TGTGCCAGCAGCCAAGGGACAGTACAGAACACTGAAGCTTTCTTT. Protein: CASSQGTVQNTEAFF.

The V call is TRBV30, the J call TRBJ2-7; TRBD2 matches 7 bases. Trimming at V came to 0 bases and at J to 1 base, leaving 3 bases not matched to a gene. The germline V gene has CDR1 GTSNPN and CDR2 SVGIG (reference sequence). The CDR3 is made up of 14 amino acids. CDR3 DNA: TGTGCCTGGAGTGTGGGGGGGTTGTCCTACGAGCAGTACTTC. This encodes CAWSVGGLSYEQYF. Together with reference TRBV30 and TRBJ2-7, the CDR3 gives the full variable domain: SQTIHQWPATLVQPVGSPLSLECTVEGTSNPNLYWYRQAAGRGLQLLFYSVGIGQISSEVPQNLSASRPQDRQFILSSKKLLLSDSGFYLCAWSVGGLSYEQYFGPGTRLTVT.

This clone came up a few times. J is TRBJ2-1 and V is TRBV18; D not certain. Looked up from germline, CDR1 is KGHSH and CDR2 is LQKENI. This CDR3 region has 12 residues. The V end lost 2 bases, the J end lost 8 bases, and 7 bases lay between the germline ends. CDR3 in DNA: TGTGCCAGCTCACCAGTAAATTATGAGCAGTTCTTC. Protein: CASSPVNYEQFF.

This clone showed up just once. This chain links TRBV14 with TRBJ1-1, with a weak D call TRBD1 (5 bases). There are 16 residues in the CDR3. The V gene lost 4 bases and the J gene lost 5 bases, with 20 bases spanning the gap. Looked up from germline, CDR1 is SGHDN and CDR2 is FVKESK. The CDR3 DNA is TGTGCCAGCAGCCGATGGAGGGGCAGGGTAGATACTGAAGCTTTCTTT. Its protein product is CASSRWRGRVDTEAFF.